This TCR beta chain emerged from a study of T cell responses to AZD1222 COVID-19 vaccine. Overall study findings and caveats: The repertoires were collected only after the peak T cell response.

As to this clone: The antigen remains unidentified.

Some clones are missing from TCRdb's copy, which holds only in-frame ones; the method was immunoSEQ multiplex PCR. The table lists 80,000 or so clones, about 74% of them singletons. The CDR3 has 16 amino acids. Germline assignment: CDR1 SGHTA and CDR2 FQGNSA. V lost 5 bases and J lost 2; bases outside the gene matches: 10. The clonotype comes from an adult who received the MenACWY meningococcal vaccine as a control. The sample consisted of peripheral blood, taken 28 days after the second dose of the MenACWY control vaccine. The chain joins TRBV7-2 to TRBJ2-3, with TRBD1 matching over 7 bases. CDR3 bases: TGTGCCAGCAGCCCAAGGGGGCCTCCCCCCACAGATACGCAGTATTTT. Protein sequence: CASSPRGPPPTDTQYF.